This record concerns one T cell receptor (beta chain) sequence. The primer mix had 60 Vbeta and 13 Jbeta primers. Assay: immunoSEQ multiplex PCR; the TCRdb copy retains only in-frame clones and omits some. The table has 75,000 to 100,000 clones, 60% to 80% seen once. This sample stems from a study of cytomegalovirus exposure and HLA in healthy donors. Across the whole study: Around 86 million unique TCRs, all from HLA-typed donors, were included in an early release of the data. Of all 400 or so donors who were genotyped, roughly 81% belonged to the Caucasian-associated ancestry cluster.

The trim removed 8 bases at V and 5 bases at J, leaving 10 bases unmatched. The CDR3 runs to 15 residues. Germline CDR1 MGHRA, CDR2 YSYEKL. The clonotype comes from a man between 60 and 70 years old in good health and CMV-seronegative. The chain couples TRBV4-1 to TRBJ2-3; 10 bases agree with TRBD1. Sequencing was carried out using PBMCs. The CDR3 nucleotides are TGCGCCAGCCGAGCCGGGACAGGGGTCGGAGATACGCAGTATTTT. This translates into CASRAGTGVGDTQYF.